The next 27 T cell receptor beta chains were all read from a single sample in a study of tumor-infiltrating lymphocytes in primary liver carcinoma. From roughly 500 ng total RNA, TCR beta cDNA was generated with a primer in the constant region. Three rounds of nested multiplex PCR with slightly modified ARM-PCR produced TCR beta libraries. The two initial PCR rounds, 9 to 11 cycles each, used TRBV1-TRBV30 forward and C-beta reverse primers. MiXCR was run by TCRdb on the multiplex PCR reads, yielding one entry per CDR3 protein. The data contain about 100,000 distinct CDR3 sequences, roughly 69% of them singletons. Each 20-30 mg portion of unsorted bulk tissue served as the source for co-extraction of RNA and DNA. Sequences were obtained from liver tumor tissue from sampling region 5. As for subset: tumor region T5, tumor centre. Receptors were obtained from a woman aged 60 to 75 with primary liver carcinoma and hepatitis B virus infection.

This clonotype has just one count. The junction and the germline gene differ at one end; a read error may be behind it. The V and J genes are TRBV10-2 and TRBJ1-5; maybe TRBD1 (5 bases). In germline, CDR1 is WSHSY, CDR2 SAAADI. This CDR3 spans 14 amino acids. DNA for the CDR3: TGCGCCGGCAGACGGGACGGGGAAGATCAGCCCCAGCATTTT. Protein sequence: CAGRRDGEDQPQHF.

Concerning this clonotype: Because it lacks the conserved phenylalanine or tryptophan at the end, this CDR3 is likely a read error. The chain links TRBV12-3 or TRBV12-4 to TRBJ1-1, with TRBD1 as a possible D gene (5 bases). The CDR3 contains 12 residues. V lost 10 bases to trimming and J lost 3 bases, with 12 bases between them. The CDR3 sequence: CATRTPDTEAFI. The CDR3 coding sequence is TGTGCCACCAGGACACCCGACACTGAAGCTTTCATT.

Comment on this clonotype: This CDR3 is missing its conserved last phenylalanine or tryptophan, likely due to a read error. CDR3 coding DNA: TGTGCCAGCAGCTTATCCGTCGGATCATACGAGCAGTACCTC. This codes for CASSLSVGSYEQYL. V and J are TRBV7-9 and TRBJ2-7, with no clear D. V lost 2 bases to trimming and J lost 4 bases, with 12 bases between them. Per germline, CDR1 SEHNR and CDR2 FQNEAQ (reference sequence). The CDR3 runs 14 residues.

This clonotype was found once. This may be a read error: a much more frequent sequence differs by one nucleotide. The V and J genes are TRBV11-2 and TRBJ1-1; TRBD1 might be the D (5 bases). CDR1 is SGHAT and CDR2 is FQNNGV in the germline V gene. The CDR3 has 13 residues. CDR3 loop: CASSRGGNAEAFF. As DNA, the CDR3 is TGTGCCAGCAGCAGGGGTGGGAACGCTGAAGCTTTCTTT.

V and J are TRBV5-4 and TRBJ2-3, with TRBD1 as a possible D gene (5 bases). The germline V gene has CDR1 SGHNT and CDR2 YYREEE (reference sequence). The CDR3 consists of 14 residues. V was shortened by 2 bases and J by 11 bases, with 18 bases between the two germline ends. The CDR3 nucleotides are TGTGCCAGCAGCTTCTCCGTTCGCACAGGTATGCAGTATTTT. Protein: CASSFSVRTGMQYF. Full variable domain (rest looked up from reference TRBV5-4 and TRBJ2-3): ETGVTQSPTHLIKTRGQQVTLRCSSQSGHNTVSWYQQALGQGPQFIFQYYREEENGRGNFPPRFSGLQFPNYSSELNVNALELDDSALYLCASSFSVRTGMQYFGPGTRLTVL.

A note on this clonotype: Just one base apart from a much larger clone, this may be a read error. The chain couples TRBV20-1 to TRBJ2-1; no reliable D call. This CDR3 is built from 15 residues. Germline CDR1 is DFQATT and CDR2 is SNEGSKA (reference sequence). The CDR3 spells CSARARVDPYNGQFF. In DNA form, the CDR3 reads TGCAGTGCTAGAGCTCGGGTAGACCCCTACAATGGGCAGTTCTTC.

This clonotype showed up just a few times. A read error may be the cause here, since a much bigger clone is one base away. The CDR3 reads CASHKQELYEQYF. The CDR3 DNA sequence: TGTGCCAGCCATAAACAGGAACTGTACGAGCAGTACTTC. The V gene is TRBV5-6, the J gene TRBJ2-7, with D maybe TRBD1 (5 bases). Germline values: CDR1 SGHDT, CDR2 YYEEEE. This CDR3 has 13 amino acids. The V end lost 7 bases, the J end lost 4 bases, and 15 bases lay between the germline ends. The full variable domain, its missing parts supplied by reference TRBV5-6 and TRBJ2-7, is DAGVTQSPTHLIKTRGQQVTLRCSPKSGHDTVSWYQQALGQGPQFIFQYYEEEERQRGNFPDRFSGHQFPNYSSELNVNALLLGDSALYLCASHKQELYEQYFGPGTRLTVT.

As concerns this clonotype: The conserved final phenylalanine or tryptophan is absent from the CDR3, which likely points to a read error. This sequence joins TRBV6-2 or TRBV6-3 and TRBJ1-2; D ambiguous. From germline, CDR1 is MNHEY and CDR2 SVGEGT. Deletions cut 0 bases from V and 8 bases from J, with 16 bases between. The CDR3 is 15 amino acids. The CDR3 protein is CASSYSPETSEGYTL. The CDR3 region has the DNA TGTGCCAGCAGTTACTCGCCGGAGACTTCGGAAGGCTACACCTTG.

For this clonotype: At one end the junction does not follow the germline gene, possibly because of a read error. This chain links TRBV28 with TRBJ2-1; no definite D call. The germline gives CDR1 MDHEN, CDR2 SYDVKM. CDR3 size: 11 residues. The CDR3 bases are TGTGCCAGCAGTCTCGGATCTGAGGAGTTCTTC. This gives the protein CASSLGSEEFF.

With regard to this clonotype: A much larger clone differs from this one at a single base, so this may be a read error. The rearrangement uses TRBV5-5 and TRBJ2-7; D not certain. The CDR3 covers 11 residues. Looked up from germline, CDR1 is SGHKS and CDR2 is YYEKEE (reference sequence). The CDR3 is CAGSLYYEQYF. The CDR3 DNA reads TGTGCCGGCAGCCTTTACTACGAGCAGTACTTC.

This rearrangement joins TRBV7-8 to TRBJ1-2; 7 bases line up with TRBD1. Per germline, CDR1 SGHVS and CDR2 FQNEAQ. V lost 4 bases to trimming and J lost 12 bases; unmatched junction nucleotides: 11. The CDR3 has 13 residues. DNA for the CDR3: TGTGCCAGCAGCTCTCGGACAGGCTCCGGCCACACCTTC. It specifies CASSSRTGSGHTF.

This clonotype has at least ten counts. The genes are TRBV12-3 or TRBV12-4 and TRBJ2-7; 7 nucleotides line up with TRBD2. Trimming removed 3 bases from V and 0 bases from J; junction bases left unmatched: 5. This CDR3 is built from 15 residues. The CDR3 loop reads CASSLGTGGSYEQYF. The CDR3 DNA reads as TGTGCCAGCAGTTTGGGTACGGGGGGCTCCTACGAGCAGTACTTC.

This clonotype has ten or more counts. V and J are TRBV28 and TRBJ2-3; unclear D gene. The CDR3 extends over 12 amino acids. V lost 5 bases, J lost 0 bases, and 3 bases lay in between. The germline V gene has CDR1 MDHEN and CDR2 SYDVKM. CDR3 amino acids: CASSPSTDTQYF. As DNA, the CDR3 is TGTGCCAGCAGTCCGAGCACAGATACGCAGTATTTT. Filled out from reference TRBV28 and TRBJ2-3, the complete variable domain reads DVKVTQSSRYLVKRTGEKVFLECVQDMDHENMFWYRQDPGLGLRLIYFSYDVKMKEKGDIPEGYSVSREKKERFSLILESASTNQTSMYLCASSPSTDTQYFGPGTRLTVL.

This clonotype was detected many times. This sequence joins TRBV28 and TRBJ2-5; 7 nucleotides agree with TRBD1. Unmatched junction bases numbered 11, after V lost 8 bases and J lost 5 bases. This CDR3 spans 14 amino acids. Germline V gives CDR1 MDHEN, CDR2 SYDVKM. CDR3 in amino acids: CASHRQGRAETQYF. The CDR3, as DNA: TGTGCCAGCCACCGACAGGGTAGGGCGGAGACCCAGTACTTC.

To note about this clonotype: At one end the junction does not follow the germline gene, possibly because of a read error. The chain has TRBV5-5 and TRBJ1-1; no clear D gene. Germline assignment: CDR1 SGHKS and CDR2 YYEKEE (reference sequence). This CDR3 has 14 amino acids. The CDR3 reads CASSFPTRKTEVFF. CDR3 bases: TGTGCCAGCAGCTTTCCGACAAGGAAGACTGAAGTTTTCTTT. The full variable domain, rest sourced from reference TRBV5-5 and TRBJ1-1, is DAGVTQSPTHLIKTRGQQVTLRCSPISGHKSVSWYQQVLGQGPQFIFQYYEKEERGRGNFPDRFSARQFPNYSSELNVNALLLGDSALYLCASSFPTRKTEVFFGQGTRLTVV.

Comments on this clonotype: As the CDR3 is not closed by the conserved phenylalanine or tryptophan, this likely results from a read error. The CDR3 loop reads CSVGSGSSVRTDAQYL. CDR3 coding DNA: TGCAGCGTCGGTAGTGGGAGTTCGGTACGGACAGATGCGCAGTATTTA. This chain connects TRBV29-1 to TRBJ2-3, with D possibly matching TRBD1 (6 bases). Germline V gene lookup returns CDR1 SQVTM and CDR2 ANQGSEA. This CDR3 has 16 residues.

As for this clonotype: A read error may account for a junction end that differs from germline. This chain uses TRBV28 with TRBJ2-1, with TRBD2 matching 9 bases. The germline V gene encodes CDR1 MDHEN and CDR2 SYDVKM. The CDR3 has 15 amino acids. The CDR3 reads CASSSISGRNNELFF. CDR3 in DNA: TGTGCCAGCAGCTCCATTAGCGGGAGAAACAATGAGCTGTTCTTC.

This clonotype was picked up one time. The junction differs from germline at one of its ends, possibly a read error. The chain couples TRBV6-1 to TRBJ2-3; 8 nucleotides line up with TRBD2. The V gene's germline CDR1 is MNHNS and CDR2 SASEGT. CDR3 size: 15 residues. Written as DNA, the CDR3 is TGTGCAAGCAGCACCGGGACTAGTATCACAGATAAGCAGTATTTT. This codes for CASSTGTSITDKQYF.

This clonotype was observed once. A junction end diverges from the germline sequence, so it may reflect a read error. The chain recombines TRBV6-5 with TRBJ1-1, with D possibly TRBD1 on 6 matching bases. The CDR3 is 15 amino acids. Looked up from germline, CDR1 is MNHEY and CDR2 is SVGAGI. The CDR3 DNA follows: TGTGCCAGCAGTCACGGGGGGGCGCTGAACACTGAAGCTTGCTTT. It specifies CASSHGGALNTEACF.

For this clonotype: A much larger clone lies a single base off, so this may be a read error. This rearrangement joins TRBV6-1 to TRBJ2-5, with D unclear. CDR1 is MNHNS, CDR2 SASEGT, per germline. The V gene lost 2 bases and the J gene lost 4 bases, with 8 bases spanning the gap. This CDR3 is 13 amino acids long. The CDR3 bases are TGTGCCAGCAGTGAACAGATCCTAGAGACCCAGTACTTC. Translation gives CASSEQILETQYF.

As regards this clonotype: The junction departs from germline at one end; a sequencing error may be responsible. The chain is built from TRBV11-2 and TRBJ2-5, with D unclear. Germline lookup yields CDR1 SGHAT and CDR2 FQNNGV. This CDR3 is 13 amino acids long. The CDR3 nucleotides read TGTGCCAGCAACTTCGTGGTACAAGAGAACCAGTACTTC. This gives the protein CASNFVVQENQYF.

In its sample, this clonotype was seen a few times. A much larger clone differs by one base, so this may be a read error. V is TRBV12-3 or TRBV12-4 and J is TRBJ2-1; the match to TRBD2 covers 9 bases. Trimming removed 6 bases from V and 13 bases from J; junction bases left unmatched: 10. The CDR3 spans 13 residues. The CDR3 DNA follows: TGTGCCAGCAGCCTGACTAGCGGAGCCCTACAGTTCTTC. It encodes CASSLTSGALQFF.

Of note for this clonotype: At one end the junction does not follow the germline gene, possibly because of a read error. CDR3 amino acids: CASSLDSVSEQSF. As DNA, the CDR3 is TGTGCCAGCAGCTTAGATAGCGTCAGTGAGCAGTCCTTC. V and J are TRBV11-3 and TRBJ2-1, with D tentatively TRBD2 (5 bases). CDR3 length equals 13 residues. CDR1 is SGHNT, CDR2 YENEEA, per germline.

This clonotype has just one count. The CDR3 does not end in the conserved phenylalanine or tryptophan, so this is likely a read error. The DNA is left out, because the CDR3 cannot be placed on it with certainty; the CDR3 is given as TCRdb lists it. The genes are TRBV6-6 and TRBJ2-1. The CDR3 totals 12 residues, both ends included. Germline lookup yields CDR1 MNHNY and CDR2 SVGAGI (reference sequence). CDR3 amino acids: CASSNSGAERFS.

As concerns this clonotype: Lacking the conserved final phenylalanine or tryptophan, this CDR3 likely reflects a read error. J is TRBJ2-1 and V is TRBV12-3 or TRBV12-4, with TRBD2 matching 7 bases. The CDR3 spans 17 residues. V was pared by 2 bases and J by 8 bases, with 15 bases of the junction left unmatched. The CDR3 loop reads CASSLLEGGWRSYEQFL. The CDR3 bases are TGTGCCAGCAGTTTATTGGAGGGAGGGTGGCGTTCTTATGAGCAGTTCTTA.

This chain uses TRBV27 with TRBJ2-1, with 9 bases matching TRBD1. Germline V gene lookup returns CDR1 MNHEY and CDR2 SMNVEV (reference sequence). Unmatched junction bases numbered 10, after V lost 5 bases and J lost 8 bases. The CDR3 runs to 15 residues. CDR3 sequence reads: CASSIPGQGRYEQFF. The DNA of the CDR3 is TGTGCCAGCAGTATACCGGGACAGGGTCGCTATGAGCAGTTCTTC.

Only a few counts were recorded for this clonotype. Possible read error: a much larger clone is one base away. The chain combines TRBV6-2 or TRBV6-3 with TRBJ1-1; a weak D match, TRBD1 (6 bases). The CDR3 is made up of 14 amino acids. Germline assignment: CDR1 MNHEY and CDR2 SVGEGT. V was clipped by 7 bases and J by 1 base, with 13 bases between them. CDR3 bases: TGTGCCAGCACAGCTCCCAGGGGGAACACTGAAGCTTTCTTT. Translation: CASTAPRGNTEAFF.